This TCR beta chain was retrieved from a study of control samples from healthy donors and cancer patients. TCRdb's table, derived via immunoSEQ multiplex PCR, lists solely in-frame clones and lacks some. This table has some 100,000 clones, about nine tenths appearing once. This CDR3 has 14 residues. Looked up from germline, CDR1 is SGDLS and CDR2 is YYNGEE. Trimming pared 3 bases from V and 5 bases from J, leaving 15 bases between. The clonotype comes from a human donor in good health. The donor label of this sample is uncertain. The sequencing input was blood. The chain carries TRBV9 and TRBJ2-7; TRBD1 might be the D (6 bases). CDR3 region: CASSAPGTTDEQYF. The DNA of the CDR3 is TGTGCCAGCAGCGCACCCGGGACAACCGACGAGCAGTACTTC.